This T cell receptor beta chain was sequenced during a study of blood T cell repertoires in COVID-19. In the study overall: Samples of COVID-19 (acute and convalescent) were obtained from the United States, Italy and Spain. In each case, the material was cDNA or gDNA derived from T cells, B-cell-depleted T cells, or PBMCs.

The V gene lost 5 bases and the J gene lost 2 bases, with 14 bases spanning the gap. Germline V gene lookup returns CDR1 SGHTA and CDR2 FQGNSA. CDR3 size: 15 residues. In the authors' workflow: Reference gene primers were amplified, and this amplification served to estimate nucleated cell counts. Sequencing was performed with immunoSEQ multiplex PCR; in TCRdb, only in-frame clones are kept and a portion is missing. V and J calls and clone size are as listed in that table; D and trimming were resolved from the DNA. The repertoire holds about 270,000 clones, with roughly nine tenths as singletons. Sequencing input: peripheral blood. The rearrangement joins TRBV7-2 to TRBJ2-3, with D possibly TRBD2 on 7 matching bases. This clonotype was sampled from a middle-aged man with active or convalescent COVID-19. As DNA, the CDR3 is TGTGCCAGCAGCGGGGGCGGGACTACCACAGATACGCAGTATTTT. Translated: CASSGGGTTTDTQYF. Variable domain in full (rest from reference TRBV7-2 and TRBJ2-3): GAGVSQSPSNKVTEKGKDVELRCDPISGHTALYWYRQSLGQGLEFLIYFQGNSAPDKSGLPSDRFSAERTGGSVSTLTIQRTQQEDSAVYLCASSGGGTTTDTQYFGPGTRLTVL.